Listed below are T cell receptor beta chains from one sample, sequenced in a study of blood T cell repertoires in COVID-19. Repertoires were generated with immunoSEQ multiplex PCR, while TCRdb's copy carries only in-frame clones and drops some. The sample has about 240,000 clones, around 88% seen once. Material: PBMCs or T cells enriched from blood (not recorded which). These receptors were collected from a man in his forties who had recovered from COVID-19. Each CDR3 is given with its conserved first and last residue. Where a row states a size, it is once, few, many or the class of an expanded clone; other rows omit it.

v_call	j_call	clone_size	cdr3_aa
TRBV7-8	TRBJ1-1	few	CASSSGEANTEAFF
TRBV27	TRBJ2-7	.	CASSPLGEHSYEQYF
TRBV27	TRBJ2-2	.	CASSLHRRASGGGGELFF
TRBV28	TRBJ2-7	.	CASVEGQGFHEQYF
TRBV4-1	TRBJ2-1	.	CASSQKPGTSGRYNEQFF
TRBV18	TRBJ1-1	.	CASSPRATGGVGQNTEAFF
TRBV6-2/TRBV6-3	TRBJ2-7	.	CASSFRRTGGSPTYEQYF
TRBV10-2	TRBJ2-3	.	CASSDWTSFTDTQYF
TRBV7-3	TRBJ1-2	.	CASSPAGVSAGYTF
TRBV12-3/TRBV12-4	TRBJ1-1	.	CASSFNMNTEAFF
TRBV25-1	TRBJ2-7	.	CASSELTGGSYEQYF
TRBV7-2	TRBJ2-5	.	CASSFVRETQYF
TRBV5-5	TRBJ2-2	.	CASSFAQDRAGTGELFF
TRBV28	TRBJ1-4	.	CASSFAGNEKLFF
TRBV21-1	TRBJ1-4	.	CASSNIESRGLPFWLFF
TRBV19	TRBJ1-1	.	CASSIGGHLNTEAFF
TRBV12-3/TRBV12-4	TRBJ2-1	.	CASSLGQKQFF
TRBV2	TRBJ2-4	once	CASSVDRGWGNIQYF
TRBV2	TRBJ2-7	once	CASSEFKGDYEQYF
TRBV10-3	TRBJ1-3	.	CAISESQGAPTRSGNTIYF
TRBV5-6	TRBJ1-4	.	CASSPGTAPNEKLFF
TRBV4-3	TRBJ2-7	.	CASSQTTGGWEPVYEQYF